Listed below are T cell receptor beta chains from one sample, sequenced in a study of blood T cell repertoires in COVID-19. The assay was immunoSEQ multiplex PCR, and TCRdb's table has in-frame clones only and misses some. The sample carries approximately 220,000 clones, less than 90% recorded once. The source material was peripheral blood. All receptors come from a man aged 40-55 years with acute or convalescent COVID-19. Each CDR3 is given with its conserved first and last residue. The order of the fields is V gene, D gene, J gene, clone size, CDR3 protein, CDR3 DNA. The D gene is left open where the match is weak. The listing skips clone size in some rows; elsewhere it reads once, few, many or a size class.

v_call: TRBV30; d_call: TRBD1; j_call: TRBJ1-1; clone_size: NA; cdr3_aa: CAWSGGTGRTEAFF; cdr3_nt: TGTGCCTGGAGCGGCGGGACAGGAAGAACTGAAGCTTTCTTT
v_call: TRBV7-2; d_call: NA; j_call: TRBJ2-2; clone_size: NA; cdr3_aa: CASSTRRAYTGELFF; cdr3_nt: TGTGCCAGCTCCACGCGGCGGGCATACACCGGGGAGCTGTTTTTT
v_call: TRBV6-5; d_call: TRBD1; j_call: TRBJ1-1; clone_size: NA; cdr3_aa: CASRPGTANTEAFF; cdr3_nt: TGTGCCAGCCGTCCCGGGACAGCGAACACTGAAGCTTTCTTT
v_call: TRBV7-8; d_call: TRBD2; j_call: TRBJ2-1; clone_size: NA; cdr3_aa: CASSPTSGGPLEQFF; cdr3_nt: TGTGCCAGCAGCCCCACGAGCGGGGGCCCTTTGGAGCAGTTCTTC
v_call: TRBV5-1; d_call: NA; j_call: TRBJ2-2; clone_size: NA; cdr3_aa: CASSLPPPSFAGELFF; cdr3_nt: TGCGCCAGCAGCTTACCCCCCCCTAGCTTCGCCGGGGAGCTGTTTTTT
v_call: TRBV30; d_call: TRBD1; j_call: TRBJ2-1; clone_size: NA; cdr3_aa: CALRDRAEDEQFF; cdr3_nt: TGTGCCCTCCGGGACAGGGCTGAAGATGAGCAGTTCTTC
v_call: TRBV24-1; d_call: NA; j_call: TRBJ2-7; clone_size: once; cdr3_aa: CATSDFDGTPGVGEQYF; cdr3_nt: TGTGCCACCAGTGACTTTGACGGGACTCCCGGCGTTGGCGAGCAGTACTTC
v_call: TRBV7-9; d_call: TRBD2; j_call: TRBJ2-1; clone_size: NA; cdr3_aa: CASSSRLAGANEQFF; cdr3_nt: TGTGCCAGCAGCTCGAGACTAGCGGGAGCGAATGAGCAGTTCTTC
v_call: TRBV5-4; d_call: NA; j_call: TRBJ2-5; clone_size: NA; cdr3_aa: CASSLAGGIQETQYF; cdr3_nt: TGTGCCAGCAGCTTGGCCGGGGGAATCCAAGAGACCCAGTACTTC
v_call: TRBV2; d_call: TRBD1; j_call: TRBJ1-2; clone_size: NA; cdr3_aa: CASSGDRRGGYTF; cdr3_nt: TGTGCCAGCAGTGGGGACAGGAGGGGTGGCTACACCTTC
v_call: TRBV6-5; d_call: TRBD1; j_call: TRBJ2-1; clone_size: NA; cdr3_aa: CASSYSSDRGTNEQFF; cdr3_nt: TGTGCCAGCAGTTACTCGAGCGACAGGGGAACCAATGAGCAGTTCTTC
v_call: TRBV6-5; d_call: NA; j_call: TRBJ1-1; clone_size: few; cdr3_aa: CASRFGLENTEAFF; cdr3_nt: TGTGCCAGCCGGTTCGGGTTGGAGAACACTGAAGCTTTCTTT
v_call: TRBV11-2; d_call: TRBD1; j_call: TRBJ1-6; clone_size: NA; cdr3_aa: CASSPDRGGLALHF; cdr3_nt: TGTGCCAGCAGTCCGGACAGGGGTGGATTAGCCCTCCACTTT
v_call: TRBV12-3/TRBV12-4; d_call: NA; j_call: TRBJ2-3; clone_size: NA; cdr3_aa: CASAGDTQYF; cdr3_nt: TGTGCCAGCGCGGGAGATACGCAGTATTTT
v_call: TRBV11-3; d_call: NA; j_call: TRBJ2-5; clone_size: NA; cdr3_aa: CASSLGEGSPRYF; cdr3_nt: TGTGCCAGCAGCTTAGGAGAAGGTAGCCCCCGGTACTTC
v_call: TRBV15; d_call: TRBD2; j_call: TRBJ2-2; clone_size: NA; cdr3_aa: CATSRAGGANTGELFF; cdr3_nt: TGTGCCACCAGCAGAGCGGGGGGGGCGAACACCGGGGAGCTGTTTTTT
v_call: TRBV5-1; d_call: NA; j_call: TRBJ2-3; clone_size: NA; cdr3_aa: CASSLVGVRLTDTQYF; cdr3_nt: TGCGCCAGCAGCTTGGTAGGGGTCCGGCTCACAGATACGCAGTATTTT
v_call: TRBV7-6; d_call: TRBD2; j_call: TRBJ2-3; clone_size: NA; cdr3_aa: CASTTSGRARGTDTQYF; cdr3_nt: TGTGCCAGCACGACTAGCGGGAGGGCCCGTGGCACAGATACGCAGTATTTT